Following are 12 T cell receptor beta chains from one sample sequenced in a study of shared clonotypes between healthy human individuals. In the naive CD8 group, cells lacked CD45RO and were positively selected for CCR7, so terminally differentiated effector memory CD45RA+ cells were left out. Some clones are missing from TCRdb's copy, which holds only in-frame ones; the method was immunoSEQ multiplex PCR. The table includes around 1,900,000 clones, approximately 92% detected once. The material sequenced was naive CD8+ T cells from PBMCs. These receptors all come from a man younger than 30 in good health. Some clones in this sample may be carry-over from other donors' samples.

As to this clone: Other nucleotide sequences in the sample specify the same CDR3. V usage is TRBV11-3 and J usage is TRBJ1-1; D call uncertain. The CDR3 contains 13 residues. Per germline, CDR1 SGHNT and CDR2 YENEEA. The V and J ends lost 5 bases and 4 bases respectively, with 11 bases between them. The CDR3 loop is CASSPRGGTEAFF. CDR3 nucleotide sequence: TGTGCCAGCAGCCCTCGCGGAGGCACTGAAGCTTTCTTT.

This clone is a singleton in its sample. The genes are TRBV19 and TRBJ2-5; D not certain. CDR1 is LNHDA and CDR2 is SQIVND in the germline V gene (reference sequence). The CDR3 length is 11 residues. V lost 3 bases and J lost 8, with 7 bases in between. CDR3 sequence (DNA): TGTGCCAGTAGTATCGGACCTACCCAGTACTTC. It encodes CASSIGPTQYF. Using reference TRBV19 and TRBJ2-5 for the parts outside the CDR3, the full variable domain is DGGITQSPKYLFRKEGQNVTLSCEQNLNHDAMYWYRQDPGQGLRLIYYSQIVNDFQKGDIAEGYSVSREKKESFPLTVTSAQKNPTAFYLCASSIGPTQYFGPGTRLLVL.

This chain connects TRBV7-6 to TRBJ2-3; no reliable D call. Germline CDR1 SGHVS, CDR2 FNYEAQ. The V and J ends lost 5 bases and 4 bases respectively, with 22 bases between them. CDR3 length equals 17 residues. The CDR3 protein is CASSPGLGQVGADTQYF. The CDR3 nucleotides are TGTGCCAGCAGCCCGGGCCTGGGTCAGGTAGGCGCAGATACGCAGTATTTT.

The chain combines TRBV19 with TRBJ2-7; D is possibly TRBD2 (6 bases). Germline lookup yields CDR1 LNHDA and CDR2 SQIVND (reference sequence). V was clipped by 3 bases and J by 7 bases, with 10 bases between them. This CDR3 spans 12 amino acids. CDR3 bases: TGTGCCAGTAGTATCCGCGGAGGGGAGCAGTACTTC. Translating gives CASSIRGGEQYF.

The chain's CDR3 is CASSWSGTETGELFF. Written as DNA, the CDR3 is TGTGCCAGCAGCTGGAGCGGGACGGAGACCGGGGAGCTGTTTTTT. V usage is TRBV7-9 and J usage is TRBJ2-2; TRBD2 matches at 7 bases. This CDR3 has 15 residues. From germline, CDR1 is SEHNR and CDR2 FQNEAQ (reference sequence). The V segment lost 4 bases and the J segment 5 bases; nucleotides outside the gene matches: 7.

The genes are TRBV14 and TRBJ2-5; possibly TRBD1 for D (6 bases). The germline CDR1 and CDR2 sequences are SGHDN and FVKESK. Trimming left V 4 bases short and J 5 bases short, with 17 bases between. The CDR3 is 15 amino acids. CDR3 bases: TGTGCCAGCAGCCTAGGCACTACCCAGGGGGAGACCCAGTACTTC. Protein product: CASSLGTTQGETQYF.

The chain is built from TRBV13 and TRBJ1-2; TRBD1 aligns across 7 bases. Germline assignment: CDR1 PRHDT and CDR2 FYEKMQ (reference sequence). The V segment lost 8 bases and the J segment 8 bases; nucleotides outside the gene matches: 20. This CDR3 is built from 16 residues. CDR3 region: CASLEHGSGGMAGYTF. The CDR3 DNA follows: TGTGCCAGCCTCGAGCACGGGTCAGGGGGTATGGCCGGCTACACCTTC.

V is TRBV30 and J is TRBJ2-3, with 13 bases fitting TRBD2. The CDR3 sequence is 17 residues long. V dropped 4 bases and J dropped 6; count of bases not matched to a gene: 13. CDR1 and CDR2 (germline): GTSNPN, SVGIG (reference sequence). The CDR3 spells CAWNGQGGLAGADTQYF. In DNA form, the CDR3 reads TGTGCCTGGAATGGTCAAGGCGGACTAGCGGGAGCCGATACGCAGTATTTT.

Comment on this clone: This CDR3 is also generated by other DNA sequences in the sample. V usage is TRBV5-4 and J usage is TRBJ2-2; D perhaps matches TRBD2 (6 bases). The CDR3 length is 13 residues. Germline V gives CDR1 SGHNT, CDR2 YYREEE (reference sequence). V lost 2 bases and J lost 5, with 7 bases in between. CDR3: CASSFRGTGELFF. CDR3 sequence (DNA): TGTGCCAGCAGCTTTCGGGGGACCGGGGAGCTGTTTTTT. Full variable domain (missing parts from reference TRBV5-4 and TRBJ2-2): ETGVTQSPTHLIKTRGQQVTLRCSSQSGHNTVSWYQQALGQGPQFIFQYYREEENGRGNFPPRFSGLQFPNYSSELNVNALELDDSALYLCASSFRGTGELFFGEGSRLTVL.

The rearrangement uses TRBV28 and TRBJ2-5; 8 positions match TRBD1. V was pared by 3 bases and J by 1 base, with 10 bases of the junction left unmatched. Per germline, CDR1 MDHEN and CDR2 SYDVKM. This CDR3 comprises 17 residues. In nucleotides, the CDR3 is TGTGCCAGCAGTTTCCTCCGGACAGGGTCCCTCCAAGAGACCCAGTACTTC. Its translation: CASSFLRTGSLQETQYF. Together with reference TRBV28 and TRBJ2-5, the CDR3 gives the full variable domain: DVKVTQSSRYLVKRTGEKVFLECVQDMDHENMFWYRQDPGLGLRLIYFSYDVKMKEKGDIPEGYSVSREKKERFSLILESASTNQTSMYLCASSFLRTGSLQETQYFGPGTRLLVL.

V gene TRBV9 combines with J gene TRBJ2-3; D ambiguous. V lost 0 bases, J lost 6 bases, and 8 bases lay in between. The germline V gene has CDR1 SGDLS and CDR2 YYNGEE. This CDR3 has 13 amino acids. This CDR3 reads CASSVASGDTQYF. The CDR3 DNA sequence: TGTGCCAGCAGCGTAGCTTCGGGTGATACGCAGTATTTT.

CDR3 in amino acids: CASNPGSENIQYF. CDR3 in DNA: TGTGCCAGCAACCCGGGGTCCGAAAACATTCAGTACTTC. The chain combines TRBV28 with TRBJ2-4; possibly TRBD2 for D (5 bases). Between the trimmed V and J ends, which lost 7 bases and 5 bases, there was a span of 12 bases. The CDR3 is 13 amino acids. Germline CDR1 reads MDHEN; CDR2 reads SYDVKM.